This TCR beta chain was documented in a study of cytomegalovirus exposure and HLA in healthy donors. Overall study: The Caucasian-associated ancestry cluster held more than 80% of 398 genotyped donors. Study-level results: Across donors, sequencing depth was assumed by presence/absence analyses to be roughly uniform. Most TCR sequences were rare, but some public TCRs occurred in many donors. Within an earlier analysis, most TCR beta V segments proved productive either about 90% or about 30% of the time.

60 Vbeta and 13 Jbeta primers were used in PCR. Only in-frame clones appear in the TCRdb table, and some are missing; sequencing was by immunoSEQ multiplex PCR. The sample lists about 120,000 clones, roughly 80% occurring once. CDR1 PRHDT and CDR2 FYEKMQ come from the germline V gene (reference sequence). The CDR3 has 13 residues. With V trimmed by 7 bases and J by 2 bases, 3 bases remained unmatched. With regard to this clone: What it binds is unknown.

The chain couples TRBV13 to TRBJ1-2; 8 bases are a match to TRBD1. Sequencing was carried out using PBMCs. This clonotype was sampled from a man in his late teens or twenties in good health and CMV-seropositive. The CDR3 loop reads CASTHRGNYGYTF. CDR3 sequence (DNA): TGTGCCAGCACCCACAGGGGGAACTATGGCTACACCTTC.